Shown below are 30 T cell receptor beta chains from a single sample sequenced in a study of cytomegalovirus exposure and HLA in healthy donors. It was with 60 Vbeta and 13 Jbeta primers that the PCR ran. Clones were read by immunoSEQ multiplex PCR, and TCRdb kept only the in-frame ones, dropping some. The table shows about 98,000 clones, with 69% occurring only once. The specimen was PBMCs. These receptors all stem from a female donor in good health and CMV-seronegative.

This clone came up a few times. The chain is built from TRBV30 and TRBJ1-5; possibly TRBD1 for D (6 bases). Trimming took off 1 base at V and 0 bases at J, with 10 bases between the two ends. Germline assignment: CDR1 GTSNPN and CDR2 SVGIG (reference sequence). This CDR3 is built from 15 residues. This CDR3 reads CAWSEGRGSNQPQHF. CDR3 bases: TGTGCCTGGAGTGAGGGCAGGGGTAGCAATCAGCCCCAGCATTTT.

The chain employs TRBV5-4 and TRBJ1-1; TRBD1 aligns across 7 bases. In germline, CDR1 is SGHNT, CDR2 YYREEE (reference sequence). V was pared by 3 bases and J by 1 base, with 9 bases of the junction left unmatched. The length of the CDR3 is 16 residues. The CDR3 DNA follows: TGTGCCAGCAGCTCTGACCCGGCAGGGGGGAACACTGAAGCTTTCTTT. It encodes CASSSDPAGGNTEAFF.

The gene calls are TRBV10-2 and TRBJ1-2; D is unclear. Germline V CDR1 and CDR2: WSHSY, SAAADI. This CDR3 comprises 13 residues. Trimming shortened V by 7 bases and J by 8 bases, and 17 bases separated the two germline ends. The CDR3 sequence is CASIEDGPGGYTF. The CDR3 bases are TGCGCCAGCATAGAGGACGGCCCGGGGGGCTACACCTTC.

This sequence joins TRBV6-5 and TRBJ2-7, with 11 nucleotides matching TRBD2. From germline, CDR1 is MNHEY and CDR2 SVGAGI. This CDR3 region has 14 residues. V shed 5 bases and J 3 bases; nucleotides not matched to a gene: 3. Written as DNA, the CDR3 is TGTGCCAGCAGTGGGACTAGCGGCATCTACGAGCAGTACTTC. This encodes CASSGTSGIYEQYF.

This CDR3 reads CASSEASAGGETQYF. Written as DNA, the CDR3 is TGTGCCAGCAGTGAAGCGTCAGCGGGGGGTGAGACCCAGTACTTC. The gene calls are TRBV6-1 and TRBJ2-5, with TRBD2 identical over 9 bases. Trimming took 0 bases from V and 5 from J; bases not matched to a gene: 4. Germline loops: CDR1 MNHNS, CDR2 SASEGT. This CDR3 spans 15 amino acids.

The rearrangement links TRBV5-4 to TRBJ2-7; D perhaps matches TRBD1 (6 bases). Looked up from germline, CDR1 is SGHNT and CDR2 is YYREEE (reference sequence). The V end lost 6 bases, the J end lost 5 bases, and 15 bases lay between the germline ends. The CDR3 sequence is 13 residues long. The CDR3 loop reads CASNGQLQDEQYF. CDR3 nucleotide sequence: TGTGCCAGCAACGGACAGCTCCAGGACGAGCAGTACTTC. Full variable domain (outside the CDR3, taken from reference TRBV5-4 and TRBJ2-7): ETGVTQSPTHLIKTRGQQVTLRCSSQSGHNTVSWYQQALGQGPQFIFQYYREEENGRGNFPPRFSGLQFPNYSSELNVNALELDDSALYLCASNGQLQDEQYFGPGTRLTVT.

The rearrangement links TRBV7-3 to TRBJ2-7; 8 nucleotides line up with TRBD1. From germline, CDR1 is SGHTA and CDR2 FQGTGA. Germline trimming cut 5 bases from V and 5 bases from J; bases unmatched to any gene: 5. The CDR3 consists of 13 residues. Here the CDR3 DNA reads TGTGCCAGCAGCCAGGACAGGGACCACGAGCAGTACTTC. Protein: CASSQDRDHEQYF. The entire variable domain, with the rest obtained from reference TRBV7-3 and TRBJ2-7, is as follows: GAGVSQTPSNKVTEKGKYVELRCDPISGHTALYWYRQSLGQGPEFLIYFQGTGAADDSGLPNDRFFAVRPEGSVSTLKIQRTERGDSAVYLCASSQDRDHEQYFGPGTRLTVT.

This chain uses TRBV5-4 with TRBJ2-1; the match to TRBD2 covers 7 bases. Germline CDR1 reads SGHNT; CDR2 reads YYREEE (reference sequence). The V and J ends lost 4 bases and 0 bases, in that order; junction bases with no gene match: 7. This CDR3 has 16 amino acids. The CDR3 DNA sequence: TGTGCCAGCAGCCCGGCGGGCGGGAGCTCCTACAATGAGCAGTTCTTC. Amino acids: CASSPAGGSSYNEQFF.

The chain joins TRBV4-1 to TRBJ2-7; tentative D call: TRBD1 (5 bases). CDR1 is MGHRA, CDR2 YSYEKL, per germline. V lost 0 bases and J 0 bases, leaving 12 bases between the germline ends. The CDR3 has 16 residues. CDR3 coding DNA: TGCGCCAGCAGCCAAGACAGGGAAGATAGCTCCTACGAGCAGTACTTC. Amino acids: CASSQDREDSSYEQYF.

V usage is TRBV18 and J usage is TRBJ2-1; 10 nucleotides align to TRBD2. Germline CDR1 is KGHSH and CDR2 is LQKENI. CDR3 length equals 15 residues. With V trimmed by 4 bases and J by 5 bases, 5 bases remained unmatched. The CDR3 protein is CASSLLAGANNEQFF. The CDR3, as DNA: TGTGCCAGCTCACTTCTAGCGGGGGCGAACAATGAGCAGTTCTTC.

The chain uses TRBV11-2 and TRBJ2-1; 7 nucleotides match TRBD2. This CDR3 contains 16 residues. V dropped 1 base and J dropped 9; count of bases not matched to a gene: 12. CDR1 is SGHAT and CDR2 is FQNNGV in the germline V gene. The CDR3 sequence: CASSLASGQRVSEQFF. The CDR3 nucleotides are TGTGCCAGCAGCTTAGCTAGCGGCCAAAGAGTAAGTGAGCAGTTCTTC.

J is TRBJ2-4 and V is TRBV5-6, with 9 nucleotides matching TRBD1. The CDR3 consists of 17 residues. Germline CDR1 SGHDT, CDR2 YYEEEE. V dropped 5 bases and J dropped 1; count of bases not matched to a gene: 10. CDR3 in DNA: TGTGCCAGCAGTAGTCCCGGGACAGGGTCCGCCAAAAACATTCAGTACTTC. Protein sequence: CASSSPGTGSAKNIQYF.

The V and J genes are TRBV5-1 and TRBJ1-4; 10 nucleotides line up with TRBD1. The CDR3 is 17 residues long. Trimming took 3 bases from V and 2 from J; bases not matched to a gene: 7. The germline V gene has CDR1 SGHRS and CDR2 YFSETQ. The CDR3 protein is CASSSGQGGGTNEKLFF. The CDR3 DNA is TGCGCCAGCAGCTCCGGACAGGGGGGAGGGACTAATGAAAAACTGTTTTTT.

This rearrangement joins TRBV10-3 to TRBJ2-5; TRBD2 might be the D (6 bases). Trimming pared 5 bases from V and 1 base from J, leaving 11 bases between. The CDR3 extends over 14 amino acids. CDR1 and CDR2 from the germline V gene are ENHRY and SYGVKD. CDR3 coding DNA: TGTGCCATCAGTAAAGTGGGGGGCCAAGAGACCCAGTACTTC. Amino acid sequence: CAISKVGGQETQYF.

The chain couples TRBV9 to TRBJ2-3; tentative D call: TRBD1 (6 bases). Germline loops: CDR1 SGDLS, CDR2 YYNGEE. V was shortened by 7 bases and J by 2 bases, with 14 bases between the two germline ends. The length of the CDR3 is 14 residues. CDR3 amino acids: CASGDPGDTDTQYF. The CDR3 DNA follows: TGTGCCAGCGGGGACCCAGGGGACACAGATACGCAGTATTTT.

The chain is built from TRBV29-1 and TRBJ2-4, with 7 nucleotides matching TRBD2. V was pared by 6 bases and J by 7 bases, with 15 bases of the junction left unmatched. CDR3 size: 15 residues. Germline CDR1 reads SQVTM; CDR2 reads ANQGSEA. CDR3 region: CSVELGREERNIQYF. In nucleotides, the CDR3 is TGCAGCGTCGAGCTGGGACGGGAGGAGAGGAACATTCAGTACTTC.

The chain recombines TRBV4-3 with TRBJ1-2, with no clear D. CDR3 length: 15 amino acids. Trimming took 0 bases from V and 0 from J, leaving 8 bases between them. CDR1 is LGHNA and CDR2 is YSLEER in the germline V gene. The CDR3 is CASSQEVQTNYGYTF. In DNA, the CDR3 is TGCGCCAGCAGCCAAGAGGTTCAGACTAACTATGGCTACACCTTC.

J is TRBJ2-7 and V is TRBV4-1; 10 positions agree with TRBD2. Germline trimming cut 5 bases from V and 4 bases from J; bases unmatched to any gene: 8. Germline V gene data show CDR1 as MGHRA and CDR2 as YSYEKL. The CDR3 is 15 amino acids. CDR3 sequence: CASSIRAGGRYEQYF. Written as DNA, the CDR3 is TGCGCCAGCAGCATAAGAGCGGGGGGGCGTTACGAGCAGTACTTC.

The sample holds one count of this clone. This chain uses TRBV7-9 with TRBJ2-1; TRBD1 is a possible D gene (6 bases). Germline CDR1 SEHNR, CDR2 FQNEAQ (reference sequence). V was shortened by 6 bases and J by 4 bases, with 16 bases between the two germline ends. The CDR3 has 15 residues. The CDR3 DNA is TGTGCCAGCAGTTCACCGGGACACGTTTACAATGAGCAGTTCTTC. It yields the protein CASSSPGHVYNEQFF.

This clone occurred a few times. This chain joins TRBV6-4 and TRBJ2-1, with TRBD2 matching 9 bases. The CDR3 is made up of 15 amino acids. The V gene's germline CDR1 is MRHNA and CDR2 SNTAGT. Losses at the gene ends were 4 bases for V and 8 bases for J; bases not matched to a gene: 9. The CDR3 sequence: CASSVLAGGPDEQFF. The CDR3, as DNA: TGTGCCAGCAGTGTCCTGGCGGGAGGGCCGGATGAGCAGTTCTTC.

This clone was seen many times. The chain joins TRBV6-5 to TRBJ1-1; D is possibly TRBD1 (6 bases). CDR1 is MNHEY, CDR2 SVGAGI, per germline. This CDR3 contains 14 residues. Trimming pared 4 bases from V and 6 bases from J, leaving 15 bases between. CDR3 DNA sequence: TGTGCCAGCAGTTGGGAAGGGGGTAGCGCTGAAGCTTTCTTT. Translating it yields CASSWEGGSAEAFF.

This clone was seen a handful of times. The DNA of the CDR3 is TGTGCCAGCAGTTTCGGCTATGGCTACACCTTC. It translates to CASSFGYGYTF. This chain uses TRBV28 with TRBJ1-2; no clear D. V lost 3 bases and J 4 bases, leaving 3 bases between the germline ends. There are 11 residues in the CDR3. Per germline, CDR1 MDHEN and CDR2 SYDVKM.

The CDR3 loop reads CASGGTGVSYEQYF. CDR3 nucleotides: TGTGCCAGCGGGGGGACGGGAGTCTCCTACGAGCAGTACTTC. The V gene is TRBV6-6, the J gene TRBJ2-7; tentative D call: TRBD2 (6 bases). This CDR3 contains 14 residues. The ends were cut back, 8 bases at V and 0 bases at J, with 14 bases in the middle. CDR1 and CDR2 (germline): MNHNY, SVGAGI (reference sequence).

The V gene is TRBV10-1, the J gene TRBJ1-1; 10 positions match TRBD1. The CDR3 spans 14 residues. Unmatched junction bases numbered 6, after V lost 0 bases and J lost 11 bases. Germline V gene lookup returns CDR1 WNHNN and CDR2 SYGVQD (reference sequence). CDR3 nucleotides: TGCGCCAGCAGTGAGTCGGAGACAGGGGGCATGGCTTTCTTT. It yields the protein CASSESETGGMAFF.

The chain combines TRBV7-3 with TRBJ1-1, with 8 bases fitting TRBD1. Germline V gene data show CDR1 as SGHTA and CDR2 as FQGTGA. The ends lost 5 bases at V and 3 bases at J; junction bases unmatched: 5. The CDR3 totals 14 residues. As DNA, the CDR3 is TGTGCCAGCAGCCTACAGGGGGAACACACTGAAGCTTTCTTT. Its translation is CASSLQGEHTEAFF.

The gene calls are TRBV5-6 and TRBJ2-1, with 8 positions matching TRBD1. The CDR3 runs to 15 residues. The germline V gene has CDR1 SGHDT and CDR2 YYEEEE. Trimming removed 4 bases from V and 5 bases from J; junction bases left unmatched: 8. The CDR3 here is CASSVPGQGNNEQFF. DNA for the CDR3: TGTGCCAGCAGCGTACCCGGACAGGGAAACAATGAGCAGTTCTTC.

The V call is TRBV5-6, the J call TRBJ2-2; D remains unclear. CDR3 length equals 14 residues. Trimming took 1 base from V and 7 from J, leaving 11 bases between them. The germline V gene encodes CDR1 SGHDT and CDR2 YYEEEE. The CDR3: CASSLSEPFGELFF. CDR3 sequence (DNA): TGTGCCAGCAGCTTGAGCGAGCCGTTCGGGGAGCTGTTTTTT.

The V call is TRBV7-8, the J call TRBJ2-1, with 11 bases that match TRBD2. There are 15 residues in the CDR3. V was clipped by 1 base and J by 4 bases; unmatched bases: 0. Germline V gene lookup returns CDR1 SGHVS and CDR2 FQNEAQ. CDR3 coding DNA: TGTGCCAGCAGCTTAGGGACTAGCGGGTACAATGAGCAGTTCTTC. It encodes CASSLGTSGYNEQFF.

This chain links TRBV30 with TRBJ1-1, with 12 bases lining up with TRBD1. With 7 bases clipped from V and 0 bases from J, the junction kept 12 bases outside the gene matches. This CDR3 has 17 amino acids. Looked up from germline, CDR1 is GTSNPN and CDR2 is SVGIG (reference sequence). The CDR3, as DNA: TGTGCCTTAATTCCGGGACAGGGGGCCCTTCTGAACACTGAAGCTTTCTTT. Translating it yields CALIPGQGALLNTEAFF.

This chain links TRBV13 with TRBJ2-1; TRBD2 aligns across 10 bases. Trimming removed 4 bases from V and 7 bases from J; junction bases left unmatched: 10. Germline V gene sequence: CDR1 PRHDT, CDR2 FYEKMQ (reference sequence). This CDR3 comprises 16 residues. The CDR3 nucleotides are TGTGCCAGCAGCTCGAGACAGCGGGAGGGGTATAATGAGCAGTTCTTC. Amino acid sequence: CASSSRQREGYNEQFF.